This entry lists 13 T cell receptor beta chains sequenced from one sample in a study of shared clonotypes between healthy human individuals. CD8 cells regarded as naive lacked CD45RO, were positively chosen for CCR7, and omitted terminally differentiated effector memory CD45RA+ cells. Sequenced by immunoSEQ multiplex PCR; TCRdb stores in-frame clones only, minus some. This sample carries just over 2,000,000 clones, approximately 94% of them seen once, and the ten largest clones take 0.85% to 1.3%. What was sequenced was naive CD8+ T cells sorted from blood. The receptor source for this set is a man between 18 and 29 years old in good health.

The chain recombines TRBV7-9 with TRBJ1-4, with TRBD1 identical over 7 bases. The CDR3 consists of 14 residues. CDR1 and CDR2 from the germline V gene are SEHNR and FQNEAQ (reference sequence). Trimming took 3 bases from V and 2 from J; bases not matched to a gene: 0. The CDR3 loop is CASSLTGTNEKLFF. The CDR3 DNA reads TGTGCCAGCAGCTTGACAGGGACTAATGAAAAACTGTTTTTT. The whole variable domain, remainder taken from reference TRBV7-9 and TRBJ1-4, is DTGVSQNPRHKITKRGQNVTFRCDPISEHNRLYWYRQTLGQGPEFLTYFQNEAQLEKSRLLSDRFSAERPKGSFSTLEIQRTEQGDSAMYLCASSLTGTNEKLFFGSGTQLSVL.

The chain joins TRBV6-1 to TRBJ1-4; D might be TRBD1 (6 bases). Trimming removed 7 bases from V and 3 bases from J, with 12 bases in between. CDR1 MNHNS and CDR2 SASEGT come from the germline V gene. This CDR3 region has 14 residues. The CDR3, as DNA: TGTGCCAGCACAAGGGGGGGACCTAATGAAAAACTGTTTTTT. Translated: CASTRGGPNEKLFF.

V and J are TRBV27 and TRBJ2-1, with D unclear. Germline lookup yields CDR1 MNHEY and CDR2 SMNVEV (reference sequence). V shed 7 bases and J shed 0 bases, with 7 bases lying between them. The CDR3 runs to 13 residues. This CDR3 reads CASKRPSYNEQFF. The CDR3 coding sequence is TGTGCCAGCAAGCGACCCTCCTACAATGAGCAGTTCTTC.

V usage is TRBV19 and J usage is TRBJ2-7, with a weak D call TRBD1 (6 bases). Germline V gene lookup returns CDR1 LNHDA and CDR2 SQIVND (reference sequence). CDR3 length equals 12 residues. Trimming shortened V by 5 bases and J by 4 bases, and 9 bases separated the two germline ends. CDR3 coding DNA: TGTGCCAGTAGTCAGGGGATGTACGAGCAGTACTTC. Amino acid sequence: CASSQGMYEQYF. The full variable domain, rest sourced from reference TRBV19 and TRBJ2-7, is DGGITQSPKYLFRKEGQNVTLSCEQNLNHDAMYWYRQDPGQGLRLIYYSQIVNDFQKGDIAEGYSVSREKKESFPLTVTSAQKNPTAFYLCASSQGMYEQYFGPGTRLTVT.

This chain links TRBV6-1 with TRBJ1-1; 11 bases are a match to TRBD1. Germline CDR1 and CDR2: MNHNS and SASEGT. V was clipped by 8 bases and J by 0 bases; unmatched bases: 5. This CDR3 has 15 residues. The CDR3 DNA is TGTGCCAGCTTTCGGGACAGGGGGGTGAACACTGAAGCTTTCTTT. This gives the protein CASFRDRGVNTEAFF.

The chain joins TRBV6-5 to TRBJ2-5; possibly TRBD2 for D (6 bases). Germline V gives CDR1 MNHEY, CDR2 SVGAGI. V was shortened by 2 bases and J by 1 base, with 11 bases between the two germline ends. This CDR3 region has 15 residues. The CDR3 DNA follows: TGTGCCAGCAGTTACGGGGACGGGGGCCAAGAGACCCAGTACTTC. The encoded protein is CASSYGDGGQETQYF.

This chain joins TRBV11-2 and TRBJ2-1; TRBD2 agrees at 9 bases. The CDR3 is 15 amino acids. Germline V gives CDR1 SGHAT, CDR2 FQNNGV. V shed 1 base, J shed 7 bases, and the junction held 5 bases outside the gene matches. The CDR3 sequence is CASSLVAGGGNEQFF. CDR3 nucleotides: TGTGCCAGCAGCTTAGTGGCGGGAGGGGGTAATGAGCAGTTCTTC.

V is TRBV4-1 and J is TRBJ2-7, with 7 bases lining up with TRBD1. Unmatched junction bases numbered 9, after V lost 3 bases and J lost 4 bases. This CDR3 has 15 residues. Looked up from germline, CDR1 is MGHRA and CDR2 is YSYEKL. The CDR3 is CASSHQQGKGYEQYF. The DNA for the CDR3 is TGCGCCAGCAGCCATCAACAGGGGAAAGGGTACGAGCAGTACTTC.

This clone was seen at least ten times. The V call is TRBV4-1, the J call TRBJ2-5; D is uncertain. The germline V gene has CDR1 MGHRA and CDR2 YSYEKL. The V end lost 3 bases, the J end lost 4 bases, and 9 bases lay between the germline ends. The CDR3 has 13 amino acids. Here the CDR3 reads CASSQAYPETQYF. The DNA for the CDR3 is TGCGCCAGCAGCCAGGCTTACCCAGAGACCCAGTACTTC.

This chain uses TRBV29-1 with TRBJ2-7; D gene ambiguous. The CDR3 length is 14 residues. Germline values: CDR1 SQVTM, CDR2 ANQGSEA. Trimming cost V 0 bases and J 3 bases, with 12 bases left between them. This CDR3 is CSVEDRTGHYEQYF. CDR3 in DNA: TGCAGCGTTGAAGATCGAACGGGCCACTACGAGCAGTACTTC.

This chain connects TRBV27 to TRBJ2-7; D ambiguous. Trimming removed 4 bases at V and 1 base at J, with 11 bases between. The CDR3 extends over 14 amino acids. Germline V lookup: CDR1 MNHEY, CDR2 SMNVEV (reference sequence). CDR3 residues: CASSSYRGSYEQYF. As DNA, the CDR3 is TGTGCCAGCAGTTCCTACCGTGGATCCTACGAGCAGTACTTC.

This chain uses TRBV4-1 with TRBJ2-7; perhaps TRBD2 as D (5 bases). This CDR3 has 15 amino acids. V was trimmed by 5 bases and J by 1 base, leaving 15 bases between them. The germline V gene has CDR1 MGHRA and CDR2 YSYEKL. CDR3 amino acids: CASSIGVAASYEQYF. Here the CDR3 DNA reads TGCGCCAGCAGCATCGGGGTCGCAGCGTCCTACGAGCAGTACTTC.

Notes on this clone: In the same sample, other DNA sequences code for this CDR3. The V and J genes are TRBV7-6 and TRBJ2-7; 8 bases fit TRBD2. Germline assignment: CDR1 SGHVS and CDR2 FNYEAQ. V was pared by 4 bases and J by 0 bases, with 2 bases of the junction left unmatched. The CDR3 length is 14 residues. CDR3 sequence (DNA): TGTGCCAGCAGCTCTGGGACTAGCTCCTACGAGCAGTACTTC. Protein: CASSSGTSSYEQYF.